Shown below are 31 T cell receptor beta chains from a single sample sequenced in a study of cytomegalovirus exposure and HLA in healthy donors. The PCR ran on 60 Vbeta and 13 Jbeta primers. The data were produced by immunoSEQ multiplex PCR, yet TCRdb's version contains in-frame clones alone and is incomplete. This sample has around 110,000 clones, with approximately 72% found just once. The sample consisted of PBMCs. These receptors originate from a man between 18 and 35 years old in good health and CMV-seronegative.

The V and J genes are TRBV6-4 and TRBJ1-1, with D unclear. The germline V and J ends were trimmed by 4 bases and 0 bases, with 9 bases remaining between them. This CDR3 has 14 residues. Germline loops: CDR1 MRHNA, CDR2 SNTAGT. For the CDR3, the DNA is TGTGCCAGCAGTGTCTCGTCTCTGAACACTGAAGCTTTCTTT. It is translated as CASSVSSLNTEAFF.

Worth noting for this clone: One end of the junction does not line up with germline, which may come from a read error. The chain couples TRBV7-9 to TRBJ2-1, with 7 bases identical to TRBD2. This CDR3 region has 12 residues. Germline V gene data show CDR1 as SEHNR and CDR2 as FQNEAQ (reference sequence). The CDR3 coding sequence is TGTTCCAGCAGCTCCGCGGGGGATGAGCAGTTCTTC. Translated: CSSSSAGDEQFF.

This clone appeared a few times. This sequence joins TRBV7-9 and TRBJ1-4; 10 bases match TRBD1. Germline CDR1 is SEHNR and CDR2 is FQNEAQ (reference sequence). J was trimmed by 8 bases and V by 4 bases; bases with no gene match: 7. This CDR3 spans 15 amino acids. CDR3 nucleotides: TGTGCCAGCAGCTCCGACAGGGGGCTAGGGGAAAAACTGTTTTTT. It codes for CASSSDRGLGEKLFF.

This chain joins TRBV28 and TRBJ1-1; 9 bases are shared with TRBD1. The junction had 10 bases not matched to a gene; V was cut back by 5 bases and J by 6 bases. This CDR3 contains 15 residues. Per the germline V gene, CDR1 is MDHEN and CDR2 is SYDVKM. CDR3 sequence (DNA): TGTGCCAGCAGTCCCAGGACAGGGGAGAGGGCTGAAGCTTTCTTT. Protein sequence: CASSPRTGERAEAFF.

This clone was detected a few times. The rearrangement uses TRBV5-4 and TRBJ2-7; D might be TRBD1 (6 bases). The germline V gene encodes CDR1 SGHNT and CDR2 YYREEE (reference sequence). Trimming took 0 bases from V and 6 from J, leaving 10 bases between them. The CDR3 sequence is 13 residues long. CDR3 amino acids: CASSLDRASEQYF. The CDR3 DNA is TGTGCCAGCAGCTTGGACAGGGCCTCCGAGCAGTACTTC.

A word on this clone: An end of the junction does not agree with germline; a read error may underlie this. The V call is TRBV7-9, the J call TRBJ1-1, with D possibly TRBD1 on 5 matching bases. CDR3 length equals 12 residues. Germline V gives CDR1 SEHNR, CDR2 FQNEAQ (reference sequence). The CDR3 DNA reads TGTTCCAGCAGCTTAGGGGCCGCTGAAGCTTTCTTT. Translation: CSSSLGAAEAFF.

This clone was seen only a few times. The J gene is TRBJ1-4, the V gene TRBV19, with D uncertain. CDR3 length equals 16 residues. Germline V gene sequence: CDR1 LNHDA, CDR2 SQIVND (reference sequence). Trimming removed 5 bases at V and 5 bases at J, with 18 bases between. The CDR3 reads CASSVMGGMQNEKLFF. The CDR3 DNA reads TGTGCCAGTAGTGTTATGGGAGGAATGCAGAATGAAAAACTGTTTTTT.

This chain links TRBV4-3 with TRBJ2-7; perhaps TRBD1 as D (6 bases). This CDR3 spans 16 amino acids. Germline V gene lookup returns CDR1 LGHNA and CDR2 YSLEER. V lost 0 bases to trimming and J lost 4 bases, with 16 bases between them. This CDR3 is CASSQEMGALPYEQYF. DNA of the CDR3: TGCGCCAGCAGCCAAGAGATGGGGGCGCTACCTTACGAGCAGTACTTC.

The chain couples TRBV6-1 to TRBJ1-1; 10 nucleotides line up with TRBD1. From germline, CDR1 is MNHNS and CDR2 SASEGT. J lost 5 bases, V lost 6 bases, and 3 bases had no gene match. This CDR3 contains 13 residues. The CDR3 loop is CASSGTGVTEAFF. The DNA for the CDR3 is TGTGCCAGCAGCGGGACAGGGGTAACTGAAGCTTTCTTT.

With regard to this clone: Other nucleotide sequences from this sample produce the same CDR3. J is TRBJ2-2 and V is TRBV28; 9 positions agree with TRBD1. This CDR3 region has 13 residues. The V gene's germline CDR1 is MDHEN and CDR2 SYDVKM. Germline trimming cut 6 bases from V and 6 bases from J; bases unmatched to any gene: 2. The CDR3 loop is CASRRQGAGELFF. CDR3 sequence (DNA): TGTGCCAGCAGGCGACAGGGGGCCGGGGAGCTGTTTTTT.

This chain joins TRBV29-1 and TRBJ1-1, with D possibly being TRBD1 (6 bases). V lost 5 bases to trimming and J lost 4 bases, with 14 bases between them. There are 13 residues in the CDR3. Looked up from germline, CDR1 is SQVTM and CDR2 is ANQGSEA. The CDR3 sequence is CSVQQGPFTEAFF. CDR3 coding DNA: TGCAGCGTTCAACAGGGCCCGTTCACTGAAGCTTTCTTT.

The genes are TRBV29-1 and TRBJ2-5; 7 bases map to TRBD1. V gave up 6 bases and J gave up 2 bases; unmatched junction bases: 6. The CDR3 sequence is 13 residues long. Germline lookup yields CDR1 SQVTM and CDR2 ANQGSEA. The CDR3 DNA sequence: TGCAGCGTGAAGGGACAGCAGCAAGAGACCCAGTACTTC. Protein product: CSVKGQQQETQYF.

The genes are TRBV7-2 and TRBJ2-7, with D unresolved. The V gene lost 1 base and the J gene lost 0 bases, with 7 bases spanning the gap. The CDR3 contains 14 residues. CDR1 and CDR2 from the germline V gene are SGHTA and FQGNSA. The CDR3 DNA sequence: TGTGCCAGCAGCTTAGTCCCGAGCTCCTACGAGCAGTACTTC. Translated, it gives CASSLVPSSYEQYF. Full variable domain (missing parts from reference TRBV7-2 and TRBJ2-7): GAGVSQSPSNKVTEKGKDVELRCDPISGHTALYWYRQSLGQGLEFLIYFQGNSAPDKSGLPSDRFSAERTGGSVSTLTIQRTQQEDSAVYLCASSLVPSSYEQYFGPGTRLTVT.

The chain links TRBV15 to TRBJ2-1; 10 bases align to TRBD2. The CDR3 sequence is 16 residues long. Per the germline V gene, CDR1 is LNHNV and CDR2 is YYDKDF (reference sequence). Losses at the gene ends were 3 bases for V and 7 bases for J; bases not matched to a gene: 9. CDR3 bases: TGTGCCACCAGCAGGGCTCGACTAGCGGGTGTTAATGAGCAGTTCTTC. It yields the protein CATSRARLAGVNEQFF.

J is TRBJ2-1 and V is TRBV28; TRBD1 aligns across 7 bases. The germline CDR1 and CDR2 sequences are MDHEN and SYDVKM. The trim removed 6 bases at V and 0 bases at J, leaving 5 bases unmatched. This CDR3 is built from 15 residues. CDR3 sequence (DNA): TGTGCCAGCAGAATCAGGGGGAGCTCCTACAATGAGCAGTTCTTC. Translation gives CASRIRGSSYNEQFF.

V is TRBV6-8 and J is TRBJ2-3, with 8 bases aligning to TRBD2. Per germline, CDR1 MNHGY and CDR2 SAAAGT. This CDR3 is built from 15 residues. The V and J ends lost 3 bases and 1 base, in that order; junction bases with no gene match: 3. CDR3 sequence: CASSYGREGTDTQYF. In DNA form, the CDR3 reads TGTGCCAGCAGTTATGGGCGGGAGGGCACAGATACGCAGTATTTT.

This clone was observed a handful of times. This sequence joins TRBV28 and TRBJ1-2; TRBD1 is a possible D gene (6 bases). CDR1 MDHEN and CDR2 SYDVKM come from the germline V gene. Deletions cut 2 bases from V and 4 bases from J, with 11 bases between. The CDR3 has 14 amino acids. DNA of the CDR3: TGTGCCAGCAGTTTACGAACAGGGTTCTATGGCTACACCTTC. Its translation: CASSLRTGFYGYTF.

This chain links TRBV5-4 with TRBJ1-1; maybe TRBD1 (6 bases). V was cut by 4 bases and J by 4 bases, with 17 bases left in between. The V gene's germline CDR1 is SGHNT and CDR2 YYREEE (reference sequence). The CDR3 length is 15 residues. The CDR3 DNA sequence: TGTGCCAGCAGCCCGGAGGGGGGGGGCATCACTGAAGCTTTCTTT. It codes for CASSPEGGGITEAFF.

This clone was found once. The chain couples TRBV9 to TRBJ2-3; 11 positions agree with TRBD1. The V and J ends lost 3 bases and 2 bases, in that order; junction bases with no gene match: 5. There are 16 residues in the CDR3. Germline V gene lookup returns CDR1 SGDLS and CDR2 YYNGEE. The CDR3 DNA is TGTGCCAGCAGCGCGGGGACAGGGGGATTCACAGATACGCAGTATTTT. Protein product: CASSAGTGGFTDTQYF. Supplemented by reference TRBV9 and TRBJ2-3, the full variable domain reads DSGVTQTPKHLITATGQRVTLRCSPRSGDLSVYWYQQSLDQGLQFLIQYYNGEERAKGNILERFSAQQFPDLHSELNLSSLELGDSALYFCASSAGTGGFTDTQYFGPGTRLTVL.

The V gene is TRBV5-8, the J gene TRBJ2-7, with a possible D match to TRBD2 (5 bases). CDR3 length equals 13 residues. Trimming took 5 bases from V and 2 from J, leaving 11 bases between them. The germline V gene has CDR1 SGHTS and CDR2 YDEGEE. CDR3 amino acids: CASRRGRAYEQYF. For the CDR3, the DNA is TGTGCCAGCAGGAGAGGGAGAGCCTACGAGCAGTACTTC.

The chain uses TRBV5-1 and TRBJ2-1; no firm D call. The CDR3 totals 16 residues. Germline V CDR1 and CDR2: SGHRS, YFSETQ. V was cut by 0 bases and J by 6 bases, with 16 bases left in between. The CDR3 nucleotides are TGCGCCAGCAGCTTGGCTATCGGAGTTTATTTCAATGAGCAGTTCTTC. Protein sequence: CASSLAIGVYFNEQFF.

The V and J genes are TRBV27 and TRBJ2-1; 7 bases are a match to TRBD2. J lost 4 bases, V lost 0 bases, and 9 bases had no gene match. CDR3 length equals 17 residues. In germline, CDR1 is MNHEY, CDR2 SMNVEV (reference sequence). In DNA, the CDR3 is TGTGCCAGCAGTTTATCCCCTTCTGGTAGCGGGTACAATGAGCAGTTCTTC. This gives the protein CASSLSPSGSGYNEQFF.

This clone appeared a single time. V is TRBV7-2 and J is TRBJ2-7; 9 bases line up with TRBD1. The germline V gene encodes CDR1 SGHTA and CDR2 FQGNSA. The junction had 14 bases not matched to a gene; V was cut back by 5 bases and J by 3 bases. The CDR3 covers 17 residues. CDR3 DNA: TGTGCCAGCAGCCCGGGCGGGACAGGGAGCATAAACTACGAGCAGTACTTC. Protein: CASSPGGTGSINYEQYF.

Concerning this clone: A read error may account for a junction end that differs from germline. This chain uses TRBV5-6 with TRBJ1-2; tentatively, D is TRBD1 (5 bases). The CDR3 contains 13 residues. Germline V gene sequence: CDR1 SGHDT, CDR2 YYEEEE. CDR3 residues: CASSFRQGYGYPF. The CDR3 bases are TGTGCCAGCAGCTTTCGTCAGGGTTATGGCTACCCCTTC.

The chain is built from TRBV6-1 and TRBJ2-5, with D possibly TRBD1 on 5 matching bases. The better agreement between TRBJ2-7 and the DNA end casts doubt on the J call. The CDR3 length is 12 residues. Germline V gene lookup returns CDR1 MNHNS and CDR2 SASEGT. The CDR3 bases are TGTGCCAGCAGTGACCAGGGTTACGAGCAGTACTTC. This sequence encodes CASSDQGYEQYF.

The chain employs TRBV5-1 and TRBJ1-1, with 7 bases that match TRBD1. The CDR3 totals 16 residues. Trimming removed 2 bases from V and 0 bases from J; junction bases left unmatched: 7. Germline CDR1 and CDR2: SGHRS and YFSETQ. In DNA form, the CDR3 reads TGCGCCAGCAGCTTAGGTCCGACAGGGATGAACACTGAAGCTTTCTTT. Amino acids: CASSLGPTGMNTEAFF.

This clone has just one count. The chain carries TRBV19 and TRBJ2-2; no clear D. Germline loops: CDR1 LNHDA, CDR2 SQIVND (reference sequence). The V gene lost 0 bases and the J gene lost 5 bases, with 10 bases spanning the gap. This CDR3 has 15 amino acids. The CDR3 coding sequence is TGTGCCAGTAGTATAGATCTTACAGAAACCGGGGAGCTGTTTTTT. Translated, it gives CASSIDLTETGELFF.

The CDR3 spells CAISEHVTSLQTDTQYF. In DNA, the CDR3 is TGTGCCATCAGTGAGCATGTGACTAGCCTGCAGACAGATACGCAGTATTTT. This chain connects TRBV10-3 to TRBJ2-3; 7 bases line up with TRBD2. Per the germline V gene, CDR1 is ENHRY and CDR2 is SYGVKD. CDR3 size: 17 residues. The trim removed 2 bases at V and 3 bases at J, leaving 11 bases unmatched.

V gene TRBV30 combines with J gene TRBJ1-5; 9 nucleotides line up with TRBD1. This CDR3 has 21 residues. V trimming: 1 base; J trimming: 0 bases; junction bases outside the gene matches: 19. In germline, CDR1 is GTSNPN, CDR2 SVGIG (reference sequence). The CDR3: CAWSAGQGRTGESNSNQPQHF. The CDR3 nucleotides read TGTGCCTGGAGTGCGGGACAGGGTAGGACAGGGGAGAGTAATAGCAATCAGCCCCAGCATTTT.

A single count supports this clone. This chain uses TRBV19 with TRBJ2-1, with 8 nucleotides matching TRBD2. Per the germline V gene, CDR1 is LNHDA and CDR2 is SQIVND (reference sequence). The CDR3 length is 14 residues. The ends lost 6 bases at V and 9 bases at J; junction bases unmatched: 10. Here the CDR3 DNA reads TGTGCCAGTAGGGGGACTAGAAAGGGAGGTGAGCAGTTCTTC. It is translated as CASRGTRKGGEQFF.

J is TRBJ2-1 and V is TRBV7-9; D is possibly TRBD2 (5 bases). From germline, CDR1 is SEHNR and CDR2 FQNEAQ (reference sequence). Trimming removed 2 bases at V and 10 bases at J, with 12 bases between. CDR3 length: 13 amino acids. CDR3 protein: CASSLTGKKEQFF. The CDR3 DNA sequence: TGTGCCAGCAGCTTAACCGGGAAGAAAGAGCAGTTCTTC.